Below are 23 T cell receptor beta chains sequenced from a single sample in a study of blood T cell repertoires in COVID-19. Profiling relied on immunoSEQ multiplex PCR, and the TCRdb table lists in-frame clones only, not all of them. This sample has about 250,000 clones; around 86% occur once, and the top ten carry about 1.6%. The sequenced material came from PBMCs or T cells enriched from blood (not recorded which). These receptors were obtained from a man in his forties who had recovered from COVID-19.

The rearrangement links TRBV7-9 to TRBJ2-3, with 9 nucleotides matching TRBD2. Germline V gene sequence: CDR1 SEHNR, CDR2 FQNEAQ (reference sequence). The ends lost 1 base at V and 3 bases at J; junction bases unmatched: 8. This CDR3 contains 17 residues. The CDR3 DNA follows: TGTGCCAGCAGCTTAGGGGCCCCAAGCGGGAGGACAGATACGCAGTATTTT. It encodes CASSLGAPSGRTDTQYF.

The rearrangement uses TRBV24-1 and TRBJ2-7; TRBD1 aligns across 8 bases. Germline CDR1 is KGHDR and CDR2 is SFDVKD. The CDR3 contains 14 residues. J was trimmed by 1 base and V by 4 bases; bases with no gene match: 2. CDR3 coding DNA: TGTGCCACCAGTGACCGGGACAGGTCCTACGAGCAGTACTTC. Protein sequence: CATSDRDRSYEQYF.

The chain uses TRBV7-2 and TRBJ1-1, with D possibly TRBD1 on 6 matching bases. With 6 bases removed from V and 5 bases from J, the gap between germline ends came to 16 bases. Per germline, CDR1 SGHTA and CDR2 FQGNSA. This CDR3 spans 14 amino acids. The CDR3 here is CASRVTGPGTEAFF. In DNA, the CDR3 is TGTGCCAGCAGGGTGACAGGCCCCGGAACTGAAGCTTTCTTT.

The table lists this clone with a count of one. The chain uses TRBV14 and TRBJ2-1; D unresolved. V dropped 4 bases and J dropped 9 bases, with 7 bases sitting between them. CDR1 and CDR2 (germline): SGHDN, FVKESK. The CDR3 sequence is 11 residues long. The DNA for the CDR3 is TGTGCCAGCAGCCCCCACAGTGAGCAGTTCTTC. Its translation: CASSPHSEQFF.

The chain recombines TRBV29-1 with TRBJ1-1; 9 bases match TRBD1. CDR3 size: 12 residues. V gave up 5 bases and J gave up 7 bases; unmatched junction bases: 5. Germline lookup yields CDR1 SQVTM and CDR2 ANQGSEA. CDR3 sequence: CSVLGQGNEAFF. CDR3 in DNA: TGCAGCGTTTTGGGACAGGGCAATGAAGCTTTCTTT.

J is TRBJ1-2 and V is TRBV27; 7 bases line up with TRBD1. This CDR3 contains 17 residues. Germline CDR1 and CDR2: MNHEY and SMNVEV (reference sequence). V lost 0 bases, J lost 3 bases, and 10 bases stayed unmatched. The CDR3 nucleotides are TGTGCCAGCAGTTTATCTCCGCCAGGGGGTAGGGACTATGGCTACACCTTC. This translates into CASSLSPPGGRDYGYTF.

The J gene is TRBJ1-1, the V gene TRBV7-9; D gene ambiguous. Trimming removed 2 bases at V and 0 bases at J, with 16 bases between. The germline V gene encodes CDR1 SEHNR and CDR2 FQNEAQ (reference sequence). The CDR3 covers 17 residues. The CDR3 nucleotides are TGTGCCAGCAGCTTAAGCATGTGGCGGGGTTTGAACACTGAAGCTTTCTTT. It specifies CASSLSMWRGLNTEAFF.

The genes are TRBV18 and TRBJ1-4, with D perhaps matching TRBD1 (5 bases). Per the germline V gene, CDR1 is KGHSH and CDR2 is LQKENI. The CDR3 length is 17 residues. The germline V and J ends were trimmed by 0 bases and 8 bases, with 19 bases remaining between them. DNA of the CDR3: TGTGCCAGCTCACCACCGCTGGGGGGAGGACGTGAAGAAAAACTGTTTTTT. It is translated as CASSPPLGGGREEKLFF.

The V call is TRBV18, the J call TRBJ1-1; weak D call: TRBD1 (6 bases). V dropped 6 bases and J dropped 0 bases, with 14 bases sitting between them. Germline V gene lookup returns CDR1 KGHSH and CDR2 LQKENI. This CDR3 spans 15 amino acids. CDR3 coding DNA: TGTGCCAGCTCTTCCACAGGGCCATTGAACACTGAAGCTTTCTTT. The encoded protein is CASSSTGPLNTEAFF.

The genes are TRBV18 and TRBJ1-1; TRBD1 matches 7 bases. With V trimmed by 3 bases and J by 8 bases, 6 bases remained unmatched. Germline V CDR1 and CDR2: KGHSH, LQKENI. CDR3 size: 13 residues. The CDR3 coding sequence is TGTGCCAGCTCACCCGACAGGGTGGCGGAAGCTTTCTTT. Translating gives CASSPDRVAEAFF.

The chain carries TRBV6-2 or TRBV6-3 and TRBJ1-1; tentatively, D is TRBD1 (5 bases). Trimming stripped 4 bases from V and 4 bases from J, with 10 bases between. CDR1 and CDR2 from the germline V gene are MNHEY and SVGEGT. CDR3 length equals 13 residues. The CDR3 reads CASSWTGLTEAFF. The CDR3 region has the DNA TGTGCCAGCAGTTGGACGGGACTCACTGAAGCTTTCTTT.

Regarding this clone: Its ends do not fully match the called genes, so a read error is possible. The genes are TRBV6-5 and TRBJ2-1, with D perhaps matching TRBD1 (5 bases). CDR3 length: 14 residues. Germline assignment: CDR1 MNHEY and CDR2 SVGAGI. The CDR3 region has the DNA TGTGCCAGCAGTTACCTGGCAGGGTCGGGTGAGGAGTTCTTC. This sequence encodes CASSYLAGSGEEFF.

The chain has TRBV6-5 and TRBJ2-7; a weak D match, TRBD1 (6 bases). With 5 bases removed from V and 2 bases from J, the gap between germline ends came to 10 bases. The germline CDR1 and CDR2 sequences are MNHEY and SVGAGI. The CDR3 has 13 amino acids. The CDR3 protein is CASSIGTPYEQYF. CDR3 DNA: TGTGCCAGCAGTATAGGGACACCCTACGAGCAGTACTTC.

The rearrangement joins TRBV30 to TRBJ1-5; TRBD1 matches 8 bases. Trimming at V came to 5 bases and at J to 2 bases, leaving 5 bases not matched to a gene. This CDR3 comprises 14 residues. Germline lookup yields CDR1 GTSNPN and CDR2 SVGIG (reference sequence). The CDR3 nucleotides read TGTGCCTGGGACAGGGGAGTTGGCAATCAGCCCCAGCATTTT. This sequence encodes CAWDRGVGNQPQHF.

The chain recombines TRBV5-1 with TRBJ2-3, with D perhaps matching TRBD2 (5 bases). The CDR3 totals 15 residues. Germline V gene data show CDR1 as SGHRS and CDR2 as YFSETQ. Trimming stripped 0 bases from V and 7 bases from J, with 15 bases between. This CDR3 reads CASSLGEPKPYTQYF. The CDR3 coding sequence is TGCGCCAGCAGCTTGGGGGAGCCAAAACCCTATACGCAGTATTTT.

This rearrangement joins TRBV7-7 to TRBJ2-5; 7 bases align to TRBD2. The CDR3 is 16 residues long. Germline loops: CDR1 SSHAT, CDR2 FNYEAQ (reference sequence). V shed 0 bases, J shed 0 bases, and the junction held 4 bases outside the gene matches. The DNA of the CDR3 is TGTGCCAGCAGCTTAGCGGGGGGGGGAGACCAAGAGACCCAGTACTTC. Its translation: CASSLAGGGDQETQYF.

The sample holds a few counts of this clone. CDR3 sequence: CASSLVLSSYNEQFF. The CDR3 coding sequence is TGTGCCAGCAGCTTAGTCCTTAGCTCCTACAATGAGCAGTTCTTC. V is TRBV7-6 and J is TRBJ2-1; D remains ambiguous. Between the trimmed V and J ends, which lost 1 base and 0 bases, there was a span of 7 bases. The CDR3 runs to 15 residues. Germline CDR1 reads SGHVS; CDR2 reads FNYEAQ.

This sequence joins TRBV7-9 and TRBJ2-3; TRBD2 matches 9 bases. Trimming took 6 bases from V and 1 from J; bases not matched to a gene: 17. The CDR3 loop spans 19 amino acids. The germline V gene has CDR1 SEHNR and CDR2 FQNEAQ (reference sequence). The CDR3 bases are TGTGCCAGCAGACCCCCCGCGCTAGCGGGGAACAACCGCACAGATACGCAGTATTTT. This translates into CASRPPALAGNNRTDTQYF.

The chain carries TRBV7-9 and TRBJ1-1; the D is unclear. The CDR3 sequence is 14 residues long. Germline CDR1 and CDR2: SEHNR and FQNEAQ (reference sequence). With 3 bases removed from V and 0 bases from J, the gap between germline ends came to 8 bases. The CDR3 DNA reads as TGTGCCAGCAGCTTTTCGGTGATGAACACTGAAGCTTTCTTT. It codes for CASSFSVMNTEAFF.

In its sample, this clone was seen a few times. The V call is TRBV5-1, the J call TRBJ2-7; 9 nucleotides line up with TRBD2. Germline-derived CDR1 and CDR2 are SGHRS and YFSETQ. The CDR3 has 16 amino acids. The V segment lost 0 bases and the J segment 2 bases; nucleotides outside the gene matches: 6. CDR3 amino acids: CASSLGPSGEAYEQYF. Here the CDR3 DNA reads TGCGCCAGCAGCTTGGGGCCTAGCGGGGAAGCCTACGAGCAGTACTTC.

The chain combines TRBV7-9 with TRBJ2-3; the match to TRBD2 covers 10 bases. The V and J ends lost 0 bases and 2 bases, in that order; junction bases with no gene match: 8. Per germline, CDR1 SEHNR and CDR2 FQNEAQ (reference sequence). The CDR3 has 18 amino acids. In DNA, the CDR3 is TGTGCCAGCAGCTTAGCGTTCGCTAGCGGGGGACACACAGATACGCAGTATTTT. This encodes CASSLAFASGGHTDTQYF.

The CDR3 spells CASSFQGSSGANVLTF. As DNA, the CDR3 is TGCGCCAGCAGCTTCCAGGGCAGCTCTGGGGCCAACGTCCTGACTTTC. This rearrangement joins TRBV5-1 to TRBJ2-6; TRBD1 is a possible D gene (5 bases). CDR3 length: 16 residues. V lost 2 bases and J 0 bases, leaving 9 bases between the germline ends. Germline loops: CDR1 SGHRS, CDR2 YFSETQ.

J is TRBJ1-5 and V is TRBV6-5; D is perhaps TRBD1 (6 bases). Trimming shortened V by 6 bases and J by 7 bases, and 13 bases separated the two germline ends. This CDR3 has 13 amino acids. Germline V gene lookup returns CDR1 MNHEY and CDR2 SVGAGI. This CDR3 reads CASSWKGGQPQHF. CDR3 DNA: TGTGCCAGCAGCTGGAAGGGGGGGCAGCCCCAGCATTTT.